The rows below give T cell receptor beta chains drawn from one sample of a study of blood T cell repertoires in COVID-19. Clones were sequenced by immunoSEQ multiplex PCR, and TCRdb holds only the in-frame ones, with some missing. In the table there are 350,000 to 400,000 clones, roughly nine tenths of which are singletons. The sample consisted of PBMCs or T cells enriched from blood (not recorded which). The receptors originated from a man aged 18 to 30 who had recovered from COVID-19. Each CDR3 is given with its conserved first and last residue. A D gene is named only where the DNA matches it firmly. Clone size is shown for a subset of rows, as once, few, many or a class of expanded clone.

V: TRBV19
D: TRBD1
size: .
J: TRBJ1-1
DNA: TGTGCCAGTAGTTCCCGGGGACAGGGGACGAAAGCTTTCTTT
CDR3: CASSSRGQGTKAFF

V: TRBV7-2
D: TRBD1
size: .
J: TRBJ2-1
DNA: TGTGCCAGCAGCTCAAAACAGGGGGGCCACAATGAGCAGTTCTTC
CDR3: CASSSKQGGHNEQFF

V: TRBV12-3/TRBV12-4
D: .
size: few
J: TRBJ1-1
DNA: TGTGCCAGCAGCCTCCTGAGCGGAACTGAAGCTTTCTTT
CDR3: CASSLLSGTEAFF

V: TRBV19
D: .
size: .
J: TRBJ2-1
DNA: TGTGCCAGTAGTATTTCTGGAGTCCGGTACTACAATGAGCAGTTCTTC
CDR3: CASSISGVRYYNEQFF

V: TRBV20-1
D: .
size: once
J: TRBJ1-1
DNA: TGCAGGGGAGACCTAAACACTGAAGCTTTCTTT
CDR3: CRGDLNTEAFF

V: TRBV4-2
D: TRBD2
size: .
J: TRBJ2-5
DNA: TGTGCCAGTGCGCTTTCGTTAGCGGGAGGGCCGGAGACCCAGTACTTC
CDR3: CASALSLAGGPETQYF

V: TRBV7-2
D: .
size: .
J: TRBJ1-2
DNA: TGTGCCAGCAGCACGCAGCGGTCCCTCTATGGCTACACCTTC
CDR3: CASSTQRSLYGYTF

V: TRBV9
D: TRBD1
size: .
J: TRBJ1-4
DNA: TGTGCCAGCAGCCAGGGACAGGGTGGGGAAAAACTGTTTTTT
CDR3: CASSQGQGGEKLFF

V: TRBV4-1
D: .
size: .
J: TRBJ1-5
DNA: TGCGCCAGCAGCCAAGACGTCAGACAGCCCCAGCATTTT
CDR3: CASSQDVRQPQHF

V: TRBV9
D: .
size: .
J: TRBJ1-3
DNA: TGTGCCAGCAGCGGAGGGAAGGTTGTCTCTGGAAACACCATATATTTT
CDR3: CASSGGKVVSGNTIYF

V: TRBV6-2/TRBV6-3
D: TRBD1
size: once
J: TRBJ2-7
DNA: TGTGCCAGCAGTTCACCGGGACAGGGATCCTACGAGCAGTACTTC
CDR3: CASSSPGQGSYEQYF

V: TRBV19
D: .
size: .
J: TRBJ2-1
DNA: TGTGCCAGTAGTATCACGGCTAGAACGAGGAATGAGCAGTTCTTC
CDR3: CASSITARTRNEQFF

V: TRBV5-1
D: TRBD2
size: .
J: TRBJ2-2
DNA: TGCGCCAGCAGCTTGATTCCTAGCGGGGGTTACGGGGAGCTGTTTTTT
CDR3: CASSLIPSGGYGELFF

V: TRBV19
D: TRBD1
size: .
J: TRBJ2-5
DNA: TGTGCCAGTAGTACCAAGGGACAGGGGACCTTCCAAGAGACCCAGTACTTC
CDR3: CASSTKGQGTFQETQYF

V: TRBV3-1/TRBV3-2
D: .
size: .
J: TRBJ1-2
DNA: TGTGCCAGCAGCCAAGCGAGGTCGACGTATGGCTACACCTTC
CDR3: CASSQARSTYGYTF

V: TRBV7-3
D: TRBD1
size: .
J: TRBJ2-3
DNA: TGTGCCAGCAGCGGCCCCGACAGGGCTGATACGCAGTATTTT
CDR3: CASSGPDRADTQYF

V: TRBV10-3
D: .
size: once
J: TRBJ1-6
DNA: TGTGCCATCAGTGATATGGGGGGAAGCTCCTATAATTCACCCCTCCACTTT
CDR3: CAISDMGGSSYNSPLHF

V: TRBV15
D: TRBD2
size: .
J: TRBJ2-5
DNA: TGTGCCACCAGCAGAGGGGGGGGTTGGGAGACCCAGTACTTC
CDR3: CATSRGGGWETQYF

V: TRBV19
D: .
size: .
J: TRBJ1-5
DNA: TGTGCCAGTAGTATAGATAGGCGGGGCAATCAGCCCCAGCATTTT
CDR3: CASSIDRRGNQPQHF

V: TRBV28
D: TRBD1
size: .
J: TRBJ2-3
DNA: TGTGCCACCAAGACTCCAGGGGGAAGGGATACGCAGTATTTT
CDR3: CATKTPGGRDTQYF

V: TRBV2
D: TRBD1
size: .
J: TRBJ1-5
DNA: TGTGCCAGCAGCCCAGGGACAGCCAGCAAGCCCCAGCATTTT
CDR3: CASSPGTASKPQHF

V: TRBV3-1/TRBV3-2
D: .
size: few
J: TRBJ1-2
DNA: TGTGCCAGCAGCCAAGTCGGGGGGGAGCATGGCTACACCTTC
CDR3: CASSQVGGEHGYTF

V: TRBV18
D: .
size: .
J: TRBJ1-2
DNA: TGTGCCAGCTCACTAGCTACGGGGGACTATGGCTACACCTTC
CDR3: CASSLATGDYGYTF

V: TRBV6-5
D: TRBD2
size: few
J: TRBJ2-1
DNA: TGTGCCAGCAGTCCGGTTTTAGGGACTAGGGGTGAGCAGTTCTTC
CDR3: CASSPVLGTRGEQFF

V: TRBV4-1
D: .
size: .
J: TRBJ2-7
DNA: TGCGCCAGCAGCCAAGTGGGCAGAACCTACGAGCAGTACTTC
CDR3: CASSQVGRTYEQYF

V: TRBV14
D: .
size: once
J: TRBJ2-5
DNA: TGTGCCAGTCCCACAATCTCAGGGAGGAGGGAGACCCAGTACTTC
CDR3: CASPTISGRRETQYF

V: TRBV7-7
D: .
size: .
J: TRBJ2-7
DNA: TGTGCCAGCAGCCCCCTGGGGGCAACCGCCTCAGTGCAGTACTTC
CDR3: CASSPLGATASVQYF

V: TRBV7-3
D: TRBD2
size: .
J: TRBJ2-1
DNA: TGTGCCAGCAGGACGACTAGCGGGGGGGCGGAAGATGAGCAGTTCTTC
CDR3: CASRTTSGGAEDEQFF

V: TRBV2
D: TRBD1
size: .
J: TRBJ1-2
DNA: TGTGCCACGAGGGGACAGGGTCTCCATGGCTACACCTTC
CDR3: CATRGQGLHGYTF

V: TRBV2
D: .
size: .
J: TRBJ2-5
DNA: TGTGCCAGCAGCGAACACAGGGTAGAGACCCAGTACTTC
CDR3: CASSEHRVETQYF

V: TRBV4-1
D: TRBD2
size: .
J: TRBJ2-1
DNA: TGCGCCAGCAGCCAACGGACTAGCGCCTCCACTAGGTCGTTCAATGAGCAGTTCTTC
CDR3: CASSQRTSASTRSFNEQFF

V: TRBV19
D: TRBD2
size: .
J: TRBJ2-2
DNA: TGTGCCAGTAGTATAGGTAGCGGGAGGGCCGACACCGGGGAGCTGTTTTTT
CDR3: CASSIGSGRADTGELFF

V: TRBV5-8
D: .
size: .
J: TRBJ1-2
DNA: TGTGCCAGCAGCCCCTCGGCGGTGGATGACTATGGCTACACCTTC
CDR3: CASSPSAVDDYGYTF

V: TRBV4-3
D: .
size: .
J: TRBJ2-7
DNA: TGCGCCAGCAGCCGGGACACCTTCTACGAGCAGTACTTC
CDR3: CASSRDTFYEQYF

V: TRBV5-8
D: TRBD1
size: .
J: TRBJ2-2
DNA: TGTGCCAGCAGCTGGACCGGGACAGGGGCCGGGGAGCTGTTTTTT
CDR3: CASSWTGTGAGELFF

V: TRBV2
D: .
size: .
J: TRBJ2-5
DNA: TGTGCCAGCATATTGGGGGGGCGACAAGAGACCCAGTACTTC
CDR3: CASILGGRQETQYF

V: TRBV6-5
D: TRBD2
size: .
J: TRBJ2-4
DNA: TGTGCCAGCAGAGCGGGGCAGCCCAAAAACATTCAGTACTTC
CDR3: CASRAGQPKNIQYF

V: TRBV7-2
D: .
size: .
J: TRBJ1-2
DNA: TGTGCCAGCAGCTCTACTGTCAGGGGCTACACCTTC
CDR3: CASSSTVRGYTF

V: TRBV7-2
D: TRBD2
size: .
J: TRBJ2-1
DNA: TGTGCCAGCAGCCCCACCTCTAGCGGGAGAAGAGGGAATGAGCAGTTCTTC
CDR3: CASSPTSSGRRGNEQFF

V: TRBV9
D: .
size: .
J: TRBJ2-3
DNA: TGTGCCAGCAGTGGGCCCTCCGGAGATACGCAGTATTTT
CDR3: CASSGPSGDTQYF

V: TRBV2
D: TRBD1
size: .
J: TRBJ1-5
DNA: TGTGCCAGCAGTGAAACAGGGGGCTTTCAGCCCCAGCATTTT
CDR3: CASSETGGFQPQHF

V: TRBV4-1
D: TRBD2
size: once
J: TRBJ2-7
DNA: TGCGCCAGCAGCCCTCTAGCGGGGGGCGTGGAGCAGTACTTC
CDR3: CASSPLAGGVEQYF

V: TRBV5-4
D: .
size: .
J: TRBJ2-7
DNA: TGTGCCAGCAGCTTTGGGGGGTACGAGCAGTACTTC
CDR3: CASSFGGYEQYF